These 26 T cell receptor beta chains share one sample of origin, sequenced in a study of cytomegalovirus exposure and HLA in healthy donors. It was with 60 Vbeta and 13 Jbeta primers that the PCR ran. Clones were read by immunoSEQ multiplex PCR, and TCRdb kept only the in-frame ones, dropping some. The data show 220,000 or so clones, with approximately 85% seen just once and about 2.6% held by the top ten. The specimen was PBMCs. The receptor source for this set is a middle-aged woman in good health and CMV-seronegative.

This clone was counted between two and nine times. The V call is TRBV5-1, the J call TRBJ1-6; 8 nucleotides match TRBD1. The V and J ends lost 2 bases and 8 bases, in that order; junction bases with no gene match: 6. This CDR3 has 15 residues. Germline V CDR1 and CDR2: SGHRS, YFSETQ. The CDR3 spells CASSFSGTGYSPLHF. The CDR3 DNA follows: TGCGCCAGCAGCTTCTCCGGGACAGGCTATTCACCCCTCCACTTT.

In this sample, this clone turned up once. J is TRBJ2-6 and V is TRBV5-1; weak D call: TRBD2 (7 bases). V dropped 1 base and J dropped 1 base, with 18 bases sitting between them. Looked up from germline, CDR1 is SGHRS and CDR2 is YFSETQ. The CDR3 covers 19 residues. The CDR3 here is CASSLRGGAPGSGANVLTF. CDR3 nucleotides: TGCGCCAGCAGCTTGAGGGGGGGGGCCCCGGGATCTGGGGCCAACGTCCTGACTTTC.

The chain employs TRBV7-9 and TRBJ1-3; possible D gene TRBD1, 6 bases. CDR3 length equals 13 residues. Germline loops: CDR1 SEHNR, CDR2 FQNEAQ (reference sequence). With 11 bases removed from V and 1 base from J, the gap between germline ends came to 12 bases. In DNA, the CDR3 is TGTGCCTGGCAGGGGTGGTCTGGAAACACCATATATTTT. Translation gives CAWQGWSGNTIYF.

The V and J genes are TRBV4-1 and TRBJ1-2, with 9 bases lining up with TRBD1. The length of the CDR3 is 14 residues. Germline V gene lookup returns CDR1 MGHRA and CDR2 YSYEKL. V was pared by 4 bases and J by 8 bases, with 8 bases of the junction left unmatched. The CDR3 DNA follows: TGCGCCAGCAGCCGAGGGACAGGGCCGGGGGGCTACACCTTC. Its translation: CASSRGTGPGGYTF.

The chain employs TRBV28 and TRBJ2-7; 7 nucleotides agree with TRBD2. The germline gives CDR1 MDHEN, CDR2 SYDVKM. The CDR3 runs to 17 residues. V was clipped by 3 bases and J by 2 bases; unmatched bases: 13. The CDR3 loop is CASSLPRSSGKTYEQYF. The CDR3 DNA sequence: TGTGCCAGCAGTTTGCCGCGATCTAGCGGAAAAACCTACGAGCAGTACTTC. The whole variable domain, remainder taken from reference TRBV28 and TRBJ2-7, is DVKVTQSSRYLVKRTGEKVFLECVQDMDHENMFWYRQDPGLGLRLIYFSYDVKMKEKGDIPEGYSVSREKKERFSLILESASTNQTSMYLCASSLPRSSGKTYEQYFGPGTRLTVT.

The V gene is TRBV29-1, the J gene TRBJ2-1; D remains ambiguous. The V and J ends lost 5 bases and 6 bases respectively, with 14 bases between them. The germline gives CDR1 SQVTM, CDR2 ANQGSEA. The CDR3 sequence is 13 residues long. CDR3 loop: CSVLGPYLNEQFF. The CDR3 DNA reads TGCAGCGTTCTCGGTCCTTACCTCAATGAGCAGTTCTTC.

The chain combines TRBV29-1 with TRBJ2-3; TRBD2 aligns across 13 bases. This CDR3 region has 15 residues. V lost 4 bases to trimming and J lost 1 base; unmatched junction nucleotides: 2. In germline, CDR1 is SQVTM, CDR2 ANQGSEA. CDR3 amino acids: CSVVGLAGGTDTQYF. The DNA of the CDR3 is TGCAGCGTTGTCGGACTAGCGGGAGGCACAGATACGCAGTATTTT.

V is TRBV28 and J is TRBJ1-1; 8 positions match TRBD1. Germline values: CDR1 MDHEN, CDR2 SYDVKM. The CDR3 is made up of 16 amino acids. The V gene end was trimmed by 5 bases and the J gene end by 0 bases; junction bases not matched to a gene: 8. The CDR3 DNA reads TGTGCCAGCAGTGCCCCAGGGGGCAGGGTGAACACTGAAGCTTTCTTT. It translates to CASSAPGGRVNTEAFF.

The chain links TRBV7-8 to TRBJ1-5; 10 bases are a match to TRBD1. V shed 5 bases, J shed 6 bases, and the junction held 10 bases outside the gene matches. This CDR3 is built from 16 residues. The germline gives CDR1 SGHVS, CDR2 FQNEAQ. The CDR3: CASSPPPTGGGQPQHF. CDR3 DNA sequence: TGTGCCAGCAGCCCACCCCCGACAGGGGGCGGTCAGCCCCAGCATTTT.

The chain has TRBV6-5 and TRBJ2-1; TRBD1 matches 7 bases. CDR3 size: 14 residues. Germline assignment: CDR1 MNHEY and CDR2 SVGAGI. Trimming took 6 bases from V and 0 from J; bases not matched to a gene: 2. The CDR3 DNA follows: TGTGCCAGCAGCCCAGGGGGCTCCTACAATGAGCAGTTCTTC. Translating it yields CASSPGGSYNEQFF.

J is TRBJ2-3 and V is TRBV30; maybe TRBD1 (5 bases). The germline V gene encodes CDR1 GTSNPN and CDR2 SVGIG (reference sequence). The ends were cut back, 4 bases at V and 5 bases at J, with 16 bases in the middle. The CDR3 totals 14 residues. The CDR3 is CAWTTGRGIDTQYF. The CDR3 region has the DNA TGTGCCTGGACCACCGGTAGGGGAATAGATACGCAGTATTTT.

The genes are TRBV5-5 and TRBJ2-7, with D perhaps matching TRBD2 (6 bases). V was trimmed by 4 bases and J by 1 base, leaving 9 bases between them. Germline V gene lookup returns CDR1 SGHKS and CDR2 YYEKEE (reference sequence). CDR3 length equals 13 residues. The CDR3 loop is CASSPGVSYEQYF. The DNA for the CDR3 is TGTGCCAGCAGCCCGGGGGTATCCTACGAGCAGTACTTC.

The rearrangement uses TRBV5-6 and TRBJ2-1, with 8 positions matching TRBD2. Germline assignment: CDR1 SGHDT and CDR2 YYEEEE. Trimming removed 1 base from V and 2 bases from J; junction bases left unmatched: 2. CDR3 length: 15 amino acids. As DNA, the CDR3 is TGTGCCAGCAGCTTGAACGGGAGGGCCTACAATGAGCAGTTCTTC. This encodes CASSLNGRAYNEQFF.

This clone was seen a single time. V usage is TRBV27 and J usage is TRBJ1-2; 9 bases agree with TRBD1. CDR3 length equals 20 residues. CDR1 and CDR2 (germline): MNHEY, SMNVEV (reference sequence). Unmatched junction bases numbered 15, after V lost 1 base and J lost 0 bases. This CDR3 reads CASSLFSVGTGRVANYGYTF. CDR3 in DNA: TGTGCCAGCAGTTTATTTTCTGTGGGGACAGGGCGAGTAGCTAACTATGGCTACACCTTC.

This chain uses TRBV6-6 with TRBJ1-2, with D possibly matching TRBD1 (6 bases). V was cut by 7 bases and J by 8 bases, with 11 bases left in between. Germline V lookup: CDR1 MNHNY, CDR2 SVGAGI (reference sequence). This CDR3 has 11 amino acids. In DNA, the CDR3 is TGTGCCAGCATGGGGGCCGACGGCTACACCTTC. Translated, it gives CASMGADGYTF.

The CDR3 bases are TGTGCCAGCAGCTTAGCCTTAGCGGGATTGGGTGAGCAGTTCTTC. It codes for CASSLALAGLGEQFF. The chain couples TRBV7-9 to TRBJ2-1, with 8 bases matching TRBD2. The V gene end was trimmed by 0 bases and the J gene end by 9 bases; junction bases not matched to a gene: 7. Germline CDR1 SEHNR, CDR2 FQNEAQ (reference sequence). CDR3 size: 15 residues.

The chain links TRBV1 to TRBJ1-5; TRBD1 is the table's D call, not checked against the DNA. TRBV1 corresponds to a pseudogene. The CDR3 runs 16 residues. Here the CDR3 reads CTSSDRQVGSNQPQHF. The CDR3 bases are TGCACCAGCAGCGACAGACAGGTGGGGAGCAATCAGCCCCAGCATTTT.

This clone has just one count. V gene TRBV19 combines with J gene TRBJ1-1; D may be TRBD1 (5 bases). CDR3 length: 15 residues. The V gene's germline CDR1 is LNHDA and CDR2 SQIVND (reference sequence). Trimming removed 5 bases from V and 0 bases from J, with 13 bases in between. The CDR3 is CASSLVGAMNTEAFF. The DNA for the CDR3 is TGTGCCAGTAGTCTTGTTGGGGCGATGAACACTGAAGCTTTCTTT. The full variable domain, its missing parts supplied by reference TRBV19 and TRBJ1-1, is DGGITQSPKYLFRKEGQNVTLSCEQNLNHDAMYWYRQDPGQGLRLIYYSQIVNDFQKGDIAEGYSVSREKKESFPLTVTSAQKNPTAFYLCASSLVGAMNTEAFFGQGTRLTVV.

This clone occurred a few times. The chain links TRBV2 to TRBJ2-2, with 7 positions matching TRBD1. Germline V CDR1 and CDR2: SNHLY, FYNNEI. With V trimmed by 2 bases and J by 11 bases, 8 bases remained unmatched. The CDR3 covers 14 residues. This CDR3 is CASSEWDSSGELFF. Here the CDR3 DNA reads TGTGCCAGCAGTGAATGGGACAGTTCGGGTGAGCTGTTTTTT. The full variable domain, with the rest looked up from reference TRBV2 and TRBJ2-2, is EPEVTQTPSHQVTQMGQEVILRCVPISNHLYFYWYRQILGQKVEFLVSFYNNEISEKSEIFDDQFSVERPDGSNFTLKIRSTKLEDSAMYFCASSEWDSSGELFFGEGSRLTVL.

This rearrangement joins TRBV5-1 to TRBJ1-3; 7 nucleotides agree with TRBD1. Per the germline V gene, CDR1 is SGHRS and CDR2 is YFSETQ. The CDR3 spans 16 residues. V trimming: 2 bases; J trimming: 0 bases; junction bases outside the gene matches: 5. CDR3 sequence (DNA): TGCGCCAGCAGCTTCGACAGGGCCTACTCTGGAAACACCATATATTTT. Amino acids: CASSFDRAYSGNTIYF.

This clone was found a few times. The chain carries TRBV28 and TRBJ2-2, with 8 bases aligning to TRBD2. The CDR3 has 15 residues. Germline CDR1 is MDHEN and CDR2 is SYDVKM. V shed 5 bases, J shed 4 bases, and the junction held 6 bases outside the gene matches. CDR3 DNA sequence: TGTGCCAGCAGTCCCGGGACTAGAGGCACCGGGGAGCTGTTTTTT. Protein: CASSPGTRGTGELFF.

V and J are TRBV5-1 and TRBJ2-3, with D perhaps matching TRBD1 (6 bases). V was clipped by 3 bases and J by 4 bases, with 9 bases between them. The germline CDR1 and CDR2 sequences are SGHRS and YFSETQ. This CDR3 spans 13 amino acids. DNA for the CDR3: TGCGCCAGCAGCTCAGAGGGGGCAGATACGCAGTATTTT. Translated, it gives CASSSEGADTQYF. Full variable domain (rest looked up from reference TRBV5-1 and TRBJ2-3): KAGVTQTPRYLIKTRGQQVTLSCSPISGHRSVSWYQQTPGQGLQFLFEYFSETQRNKGNFPGRFSGRQFSNSRSEMNVSTLELGDSALYLCASSSEGADTQYFGPGTRLTVL.

This clone showed up just a few times. The rearrangement links TRBV5-5 to TRBJ2-3; a possible D gene is TRBD2 (6 bases). Trimming removed 4 bases at V and 1 base at J, with 13 bases between. CDR1 is SGHKS, CDR2 YYEKEE, per germline (reference sequence). This CDR3 is 15 amino acids long. The CDR3 sequence is CASSVRGSRTDTQYF. The CDR3 region has the DNA TGTGCCAGCAGCGTGCGGGGTAGCCGCACAGATACGCAGTATTTT.

The chain recombines TRBV27 with TRBJ1-6, with D perhaps TRBD1 (5 bases). The CDR3 loop spans 14 amino acids. Germline CDR1 MNHEY, CDR2 SMNVEV (reference sequence). Trimming removed 2 bases at V and 14 bases at J, with 16 bases between. CDR3 region: CASSLRPGVTALHF. CDR3 nucleotide sequence: TGTGCCAGCAGTTTACGGCCGGGGGTCACGGCCCTCCACTTT.

The chain couples TRBV9 to TRBJ1-3; D call uncertain. CDR1 and CDR2 (germline): SGDLS, YYNGEE. The length of the CDR3 is 16 residues. The germline V and J ends were trimmed by 3 bases and 6 bases, with 19 bases remaining between them. This chain's CDR3 is CASSAFLGTISNTIYF. CDR3 bases: TGTGCCAGCAGCGCGTTTCTAGGTACAATCTCAAACACCATATATTTT.

This clone was seen only a few times. The chain couples TRBV6-6 to TRBJ2-7; TRBD1 is a possible D gene (6 bases). Germline values: CDR1 MNHNY, CDR2 SVGAGI (reference sequence). The CDR3 is 16 amino acids. The V gene lost 0 bases and the J gene lost 0 bases, with 12 bases spanning the gap. The chain's CDR3 is CASSYSRGGDSYEQYF. The CDR3 DNA reads TGTGCCAGCAGTTACTCAAGAGGGGGTGACTCCTACGAGCAGTACTTC.